This T cell receptor (beta chain) was sequenced in a study of CD8 T cells in ankylosing spondylitis. Notes on the study in general: Roughly eight highly homologous variants formed a TCR beta motif that appeared characteristic of ankylosing spondylitis blood.

Concerning this clonotype itself: Antigen: not known.

TCRdb independently ran MiXCR on the 5' RACE reads; one entry per CDR3 protein. Among under 550,000 distinct CDR3 sequences listed, 26% were seen once. Per germline, CDR1 DFQATT and CDR2 SNEGSKA (reference sequence). With 6 bases removed from V and 1 base from J, the gap between germline ends came to 12 bases. CDR3 length: 13 residues. The chain joins TRBV20-1 to TRBJ2-5; D is perhaps TRBD1 or TRBD2 (7 bases each). Specimen: blood, either unsorted or a sorted T cell fraction (not recorded which). The receptor's source is a male donor with ankylosing spondylitis. The CDR3 DNA reads as TGCAGTGCCAGGGGGGGCTTCCAAGAGACCCAGTACTTC. Translation gives CSARGGFQETQYF.